This T cell receptor (beta chain) came from a study of Ad26.COV2.S vaccination and SARS-CoV-2 variants. Study-wide results and limits: Vaccinees reportedly had broad spike-specific CD8+ and CD4+ T cell responses. Placebo recipients showed lower spike-specific TCR breadth than vaccinees. Non-spike TCR breadth showed similarity between vaccine and placebo recipients.

The CDR3 is 14 amino acids. In germline, CDR1 is SGDLS, CDR2 YYNGEE. Trimming pared 0 bases from V and 2 bases from J, leaving 9 bases between. The sample holds a few counts of this clone. Its antigen remains unidentified. Other DNA sequences in this sample translate to the same CDR3. Only in-frame clones appear in the TCRdb table, and some are missing; sequencing was by immunoSEQ multiplex PCR. This sample has about 350,000 clones, with about 90% found just once. The material was peripheral blood, obtained after recovery from COVID-19. The gene calls are TRBV9 and TRBJ2-7; D is unclear. This receptor was taken from a human donor who had recovered from COVID-19. DNA for the CDR3: TGTGCCAGCAGCGTAGGGACGGGCCCCTACGAGCAGTACTTC. Translated, it gives CASSVGTGPYEQYF.